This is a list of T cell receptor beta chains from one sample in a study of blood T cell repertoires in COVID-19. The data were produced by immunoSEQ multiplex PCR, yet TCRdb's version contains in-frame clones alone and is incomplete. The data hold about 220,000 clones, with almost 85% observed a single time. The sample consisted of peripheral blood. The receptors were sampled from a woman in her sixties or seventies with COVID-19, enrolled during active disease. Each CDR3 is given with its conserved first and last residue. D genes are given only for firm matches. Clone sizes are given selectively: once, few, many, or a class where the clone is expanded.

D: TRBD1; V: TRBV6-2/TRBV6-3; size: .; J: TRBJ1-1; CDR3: CASSYATGVSEAFF; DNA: TGTGCCAGCAGTTACGCCACAGGGGTAAGTGAAGCTTTCTTT
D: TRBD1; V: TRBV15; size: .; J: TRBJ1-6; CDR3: CATSTDRDVNSPLHF; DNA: TGTGCCACCAGCACGGACAGGGACGTAAATTCACCCCTCCACTTT
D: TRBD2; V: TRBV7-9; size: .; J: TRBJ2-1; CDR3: CASSFPQGTSGTYNEQFF; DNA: TGTGCCAGCAGCTTCCCCCAAGGGACTAGCGGGACCTACAATGAGCAGTTCTTC
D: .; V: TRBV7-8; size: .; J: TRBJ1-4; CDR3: CASSLASSWVEKLFF; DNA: TGTGCCAGCAGCTTAGCTTCTAGCTGGGTCGAAAAACTGTTTTTT
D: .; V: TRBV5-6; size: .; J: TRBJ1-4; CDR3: CASSLPRGSEKLFF; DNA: TGTGCCAGCAGCTTACCCAGGGGATCTGAAAAACTGTTTTTT
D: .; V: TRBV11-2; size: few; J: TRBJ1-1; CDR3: CASSSIRGSGTEAFF; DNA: TGTGCCAGCAGCTCTATCAGGGGAAGTGGCACTGAAGCTTTCTTT
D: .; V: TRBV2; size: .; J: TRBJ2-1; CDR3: CASSEGAGLYNEQFF; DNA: TGTGCCAGCAGTGAAGGAGCGGGCCTTTACAATGAGCAGTTCTTC
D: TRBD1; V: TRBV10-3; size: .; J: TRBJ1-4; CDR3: CAISDPGQGLEKLFF; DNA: TGTGCCATCAGTGACCCGGGACAGGGGCTTGAAAAACTGTTTTTT
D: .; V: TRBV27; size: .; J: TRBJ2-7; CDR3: CASKPTADPFYEQYF; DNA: TGTGCCAGCAAGCCGACTGCCGACCCTTTCTACGAGCAGTACTTC
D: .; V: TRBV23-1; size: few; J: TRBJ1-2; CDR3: CASSQSIAGHGYTF; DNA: TGCGCCAGCAGTCAATCGATTGCAGGCCACGGCTACACCTTC
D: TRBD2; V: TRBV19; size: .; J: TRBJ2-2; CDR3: CASSKGLAGGTGELFF; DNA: TGTGCCAGTAGTAAGGGACTAGCGGGGGGCACCGGGGAGCTGTTTTTT
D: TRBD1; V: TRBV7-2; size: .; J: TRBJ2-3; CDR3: CASSSGQGNTQYF; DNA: TGTGCCAGCAGCTCGGGACAGGGAAATACGCAGTATTTT
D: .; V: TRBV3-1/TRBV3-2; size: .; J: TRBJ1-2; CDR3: CASSRNRAANYGYTF; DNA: TGTGCCAGCAGCCGAAACAGGGCAGCTAACTATGGCTACACCTTC
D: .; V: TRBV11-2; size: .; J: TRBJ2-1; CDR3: CASTLTRGQGNEQFF; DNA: TGTGCCAGCACCCTAACGCGGGGTCAGGGCAATGAGCAGTTCTTC
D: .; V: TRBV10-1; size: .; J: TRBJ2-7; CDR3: CASIGSGSYEQYF; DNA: TGCGCCAGCATTGGATCAGGCTCCTACGAGCAGTACTTC
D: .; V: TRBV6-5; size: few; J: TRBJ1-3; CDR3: CASSPDSSGNTIYF; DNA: TGTGCCAGCAGCCCGGACAGCTCTGGAAACACCATATATTTT
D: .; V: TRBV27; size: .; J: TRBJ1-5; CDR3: CASSLLAGVSNQPQHF; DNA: TGTGCCAGCAGTTTGTTGGCAGGGGTAAGCAATCAGCCCCAGCATTTT
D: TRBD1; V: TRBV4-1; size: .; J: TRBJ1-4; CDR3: CASSQPDRLYEKLFF; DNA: TGCGCCAGCAGCCAACCGGACAGGTTATATGAAAAACTGTTTTTT
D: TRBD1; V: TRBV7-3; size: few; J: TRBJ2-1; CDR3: CASSTDRGAYNEQFF; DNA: TGTGCCAGCAGCACGGACAGGGGAGCATACAATGAGCAGTTCTTC
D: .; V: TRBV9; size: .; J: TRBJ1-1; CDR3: CASSGGGMNTEAFF; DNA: TGTGCCAGCAGCGGAGGGGGAATGAACACTGAAGCTTTCTTT
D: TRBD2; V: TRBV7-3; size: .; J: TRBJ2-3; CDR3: CASSLLALGGSTDTQYF; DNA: TGTGCCAGCAGCCTACTCGCGCTGGGGGGGAGCACAGATACGCAGTATTTT
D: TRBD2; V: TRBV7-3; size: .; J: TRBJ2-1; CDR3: CASSLVREHEQFF; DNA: TGTGCCAGCAGCTTAGTGCGGGAGCATGAGCAGTTCTTC
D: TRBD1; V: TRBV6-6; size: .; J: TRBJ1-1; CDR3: CASSQTGGDDRLRFF; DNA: TGTGCCAGCAGCCAGACAGGGGGCGATGATAGGCTGAGGTTCTTT
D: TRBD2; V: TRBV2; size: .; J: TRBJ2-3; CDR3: CASSLASGLAVTDTQYF; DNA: TGTGCCAGCAGTCTCGCGTCGGGACTAGCGGTTACAGATACGCAGTATTTT
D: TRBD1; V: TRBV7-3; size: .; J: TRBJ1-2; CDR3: CASSLRGGQGGYGYTF; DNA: TGTGCCAGCAGCTTAAGAGGTGGCCAGGGGGGCTATGGCTACACCTTC
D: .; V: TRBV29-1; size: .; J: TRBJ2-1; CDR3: CSAAGGTGHEQFF; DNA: TGCAGCGCCGCGGGCGGAACTGGGCATGAGCAGTTCTTC
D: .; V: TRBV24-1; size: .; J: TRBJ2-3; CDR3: CATSDRLVGDTQYF; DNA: TGTGCCACCAGTGACCGACTAGTGGGGGATACGCAGTATTTT
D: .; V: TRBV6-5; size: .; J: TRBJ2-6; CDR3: CASSLSMSGANVLTF; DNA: TGTGCCAGCAGCCTATCTATGTCTGGGGCCAACGTCCTGACTTTC
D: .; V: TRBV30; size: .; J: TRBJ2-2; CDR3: CAWSFARLPRGTGELFF; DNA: TGTGCCTGGAGTTTCGCCAGACTCCCCAGAGGCACCGGGGAGCTGTTTTTT
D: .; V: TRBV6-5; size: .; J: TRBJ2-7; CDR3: CASTPARVSGEQYF; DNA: TGTGCCAGCACCCCTGCGCGGGTGTCTGGCGAGCAGTACTTC
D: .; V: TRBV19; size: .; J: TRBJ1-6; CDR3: CASSRSGLGSPLHF; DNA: TGTGCCAGTAGTCGATCAGGGTTAGGCTCACCCCTCCACTTT
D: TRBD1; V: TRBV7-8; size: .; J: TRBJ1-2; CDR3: CASSLDRVNYGYTF; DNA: TGTGCCAGCAGCTTGGACAGGGTGAACTATGGCTACACCTTC
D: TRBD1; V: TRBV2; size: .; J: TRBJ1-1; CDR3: CASSEQGRDTEAFF; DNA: TGTGCCAGCTCAGAACAGGGGCGGGACACTGAAGCTTTCTTT
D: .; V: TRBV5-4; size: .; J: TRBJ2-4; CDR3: CASSLDVGGKNIQYF; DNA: TGTGCCAGCAGCTTGGATGTGGGAGGAAAAAACATTCAGTACTTC
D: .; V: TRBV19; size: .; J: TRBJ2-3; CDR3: CASGKTGTDTQYF; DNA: TGTGCCAGTGGCAAGACAGGCACAGATACGCAGTATTTT
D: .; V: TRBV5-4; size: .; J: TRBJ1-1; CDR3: CASRRGGGNTEAFF; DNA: TGTGCCAGCAGGAGAGGGGGGGGAAACACTGAAGCTTTCTTT
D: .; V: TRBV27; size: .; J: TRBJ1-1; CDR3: CASSLFPLTGRGTEAFF; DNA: TGTGCCAGCAGTTTATTCCCTCTCACAGGGCGGGGGACTGAAGCTTTCTTT
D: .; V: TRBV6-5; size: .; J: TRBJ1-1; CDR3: CASTDGAEYGTEAFF; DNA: TGTGCCAGCACCGACGGCGCGGAATATGGCACTGAAGCTTTCTTT
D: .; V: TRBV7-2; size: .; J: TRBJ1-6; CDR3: CASSLVGARNSPLHF; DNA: TGTGCCAGCAGCTTAGTGGGGGCCCGTAATTCACCCCTCCACTTT
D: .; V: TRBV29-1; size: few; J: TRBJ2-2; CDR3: CSVWTGMNTGELFF; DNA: TGCAGCGTTTGGACGGGAATGAACACCGGGGAGCTGTTTTTT
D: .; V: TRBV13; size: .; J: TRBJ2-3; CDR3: CASSRTLATSTDTQYF; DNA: TGTGCCAGCAGCCGTACCTTAGCGACTAGCACAGATACGCAGTATTTT
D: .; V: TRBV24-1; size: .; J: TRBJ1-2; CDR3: CATRDRTQWGYTF; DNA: TGTGCCACCAGGGACAGAACTCAGTGGGGCTACACCTTC
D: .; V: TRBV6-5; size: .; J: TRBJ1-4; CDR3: CASSFGQSPTNEKLFF; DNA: TGTGCCAGCAGTTTCGGACAGTCCCCAACTAATGAAAAACTGTTTTTT
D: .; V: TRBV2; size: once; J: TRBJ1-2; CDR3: CASSVTQWGYTF; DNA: TGTGCCAGCAGTGTCACCCAGTGGGGCTACACCTTC
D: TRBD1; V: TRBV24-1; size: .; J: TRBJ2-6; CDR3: CATSESGTGSGANVLTF; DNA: TGTGCCACCAGTGAGTCCGGGACAGGGTCTGGGGCCAACGTCCTGACTTTC
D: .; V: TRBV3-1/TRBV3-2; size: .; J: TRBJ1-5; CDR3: CASSQDVPAMGNQPQHF; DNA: TGTGCCAGCAGCCAAGATGTTCCCGCTATGGGCAATCAGCCCCAGCATTTT
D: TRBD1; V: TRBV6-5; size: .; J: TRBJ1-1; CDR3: CASSITGGDTEAFF; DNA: TGTGCCAGCAGCATCACAGGGGGAGACACTGAAGCTTTCTTT
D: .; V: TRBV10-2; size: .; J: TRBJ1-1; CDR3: CASSEDRRQMNTEAFF; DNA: TGCGCCAGCAGTGAGGACAGGCGCCAAATGAACACTGAAGCTTTCTTT
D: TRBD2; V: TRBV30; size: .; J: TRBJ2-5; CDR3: CAWNTAGVGETQYF; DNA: TGTGCCTGGAATACAGCGGGAGTCGGGGAGACCCAGTACTTC
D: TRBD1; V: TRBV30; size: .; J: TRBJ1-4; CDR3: CAWSVPDRVDEKLFF; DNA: TGTGCCTGGAGTGTACCGGACAGGGTTGACGAAAAACTGTTTTTT
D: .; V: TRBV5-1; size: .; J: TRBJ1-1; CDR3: CASSFTSVPTEAFF; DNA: TGCGCCAGCAGCTTTACATCAGTGCCCACTGAAGCTTTCTTT
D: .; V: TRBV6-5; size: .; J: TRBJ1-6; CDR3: CASSSPGVYNSPLHF; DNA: TGTGCCAGCAGTTCCCCCGGGGTCTATAATTCACCCCTCCACTTT
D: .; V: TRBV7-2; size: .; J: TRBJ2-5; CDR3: CASSLVTGDQETQYF; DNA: TGTGCCAGCAGCTTAGTCACAGGAGACCAAGAGACCCAGTACTTC
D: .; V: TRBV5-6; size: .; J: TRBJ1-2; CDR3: CASNPTGGGNYGYTF; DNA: TGTGCCAGCAACCCAACGGGGGGCGGAAACTATGGCTACACCTTC
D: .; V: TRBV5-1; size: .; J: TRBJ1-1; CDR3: CASSLIDRTNTEAFF; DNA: TGCGCCAGCAGCTTAATCGACAGGACGAACACTGAAGCTTTCTTT
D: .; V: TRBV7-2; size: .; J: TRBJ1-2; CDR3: CASSLGVRGYTF; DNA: TGTGCCAGCAGCTTAGGGGTGAGGGGCTACACCTTC
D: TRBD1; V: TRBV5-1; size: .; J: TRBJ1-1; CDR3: CASSFQGALNTEAFF; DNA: TGCGCCAGCAGCTTTCAGGGGGCGTTGAACACTGAAGCTTTCTTT
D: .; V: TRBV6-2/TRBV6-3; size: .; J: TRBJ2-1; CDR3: CASSYSKNEQFF; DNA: TGTGCCAGCAGTTACTCTAAAAATGAGCAGTTCTTC
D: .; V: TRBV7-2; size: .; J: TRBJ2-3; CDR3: CASSPPGTRTDTQYF; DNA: TGTGCCAGCAGCCCGCCGGGGACTCGCACAGATACGCAGTATTTT